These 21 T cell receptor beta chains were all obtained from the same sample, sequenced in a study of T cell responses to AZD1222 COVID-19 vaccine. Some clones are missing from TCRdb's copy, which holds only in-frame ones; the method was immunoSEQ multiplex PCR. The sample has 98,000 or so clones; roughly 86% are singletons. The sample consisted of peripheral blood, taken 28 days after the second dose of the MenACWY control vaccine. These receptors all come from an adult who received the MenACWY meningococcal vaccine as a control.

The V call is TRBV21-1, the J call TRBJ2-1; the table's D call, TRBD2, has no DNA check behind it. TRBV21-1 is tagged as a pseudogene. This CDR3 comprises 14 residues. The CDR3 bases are TGTGCCAGCAGCAAAATGAGTTCCTACAATGAGCAGTTCTTC. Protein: CASSKMSSYNEQFF.

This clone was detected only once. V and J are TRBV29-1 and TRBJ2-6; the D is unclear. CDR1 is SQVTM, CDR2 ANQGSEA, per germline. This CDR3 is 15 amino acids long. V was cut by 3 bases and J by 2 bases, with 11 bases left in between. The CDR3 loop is CSVDLGTAGANVLTF. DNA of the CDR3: TGCAGCGTTGATCTTGGAACGGCTGGGGCCAACGTCCTGACTTTC.

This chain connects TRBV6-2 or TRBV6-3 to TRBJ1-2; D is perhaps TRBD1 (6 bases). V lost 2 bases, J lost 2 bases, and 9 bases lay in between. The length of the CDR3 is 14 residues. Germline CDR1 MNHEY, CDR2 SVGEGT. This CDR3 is CASSYVGQNYGYTF. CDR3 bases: TGTGCCAGCAGTTACGTCGGACAGAACTATGGCTACACCTTC.

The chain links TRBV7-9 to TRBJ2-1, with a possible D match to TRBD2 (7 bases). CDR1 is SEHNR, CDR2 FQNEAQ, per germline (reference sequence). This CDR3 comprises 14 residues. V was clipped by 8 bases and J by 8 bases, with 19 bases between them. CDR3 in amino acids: CASAGGGGGDEQFF. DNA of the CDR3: TGTGCCAGCGCCGGCGGGGGCGGGGGCGATGAGCAGTTCTTC.

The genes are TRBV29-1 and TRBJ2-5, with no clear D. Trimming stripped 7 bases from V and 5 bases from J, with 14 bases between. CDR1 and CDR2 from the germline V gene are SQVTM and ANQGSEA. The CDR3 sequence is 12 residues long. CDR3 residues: CSGAGSTETQYF. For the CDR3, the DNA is TGCAGCGGTGCTGGCAGCACGGAGACCCAGTACTTC.

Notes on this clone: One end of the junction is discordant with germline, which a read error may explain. The CDR3 protein is CASSYRQGYSGNTVYF. CDR3 sequence (DNA): TGTGCCAGCAGTTACCGACAGGGGTACTCTGGAAACACCGTATATTTT. The chain couples TRBV6-5 to TRBJ1-3; TRBD1 matches at 8 bases. The CDR3 is 16 amino acids. From germline, CDR1 is MNHEY and CDR2 SVGAGI.

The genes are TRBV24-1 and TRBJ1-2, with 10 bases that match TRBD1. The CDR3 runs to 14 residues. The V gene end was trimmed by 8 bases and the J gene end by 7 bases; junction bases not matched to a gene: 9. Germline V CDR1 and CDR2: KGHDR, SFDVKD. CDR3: CATNTGTGEGGYTF. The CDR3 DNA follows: TGTGCCACCAACACCGGGACAGGGGAGGGTGGCTACACCTTC.

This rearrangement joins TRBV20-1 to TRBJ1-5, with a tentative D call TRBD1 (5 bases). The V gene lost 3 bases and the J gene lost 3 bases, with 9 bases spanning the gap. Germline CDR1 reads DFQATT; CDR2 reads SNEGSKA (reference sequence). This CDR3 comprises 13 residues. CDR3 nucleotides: TGCAGTGCTAGTTTGGACACCAATCAGCCCCAGCATTTT. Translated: CSASLDTNQPQHF.

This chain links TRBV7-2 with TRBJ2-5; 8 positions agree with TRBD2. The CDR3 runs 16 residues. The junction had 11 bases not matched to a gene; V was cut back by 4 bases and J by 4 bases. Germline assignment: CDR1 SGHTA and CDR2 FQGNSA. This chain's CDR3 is CASSSLGAGVGETQYF. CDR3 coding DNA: TGTGCCAGCAGCTCGCTTGGAGCGGGGGTAGGAGAGACCCAGTACTTC.

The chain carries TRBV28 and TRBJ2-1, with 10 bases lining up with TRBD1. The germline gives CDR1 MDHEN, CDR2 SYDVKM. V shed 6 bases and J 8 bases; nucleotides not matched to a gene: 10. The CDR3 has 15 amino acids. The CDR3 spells CASRPGQGGYHEQFF. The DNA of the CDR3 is TGTGCCAGCAGGCCCGGACAGGGGGGCTATCATGAGCAGTTCTTC.

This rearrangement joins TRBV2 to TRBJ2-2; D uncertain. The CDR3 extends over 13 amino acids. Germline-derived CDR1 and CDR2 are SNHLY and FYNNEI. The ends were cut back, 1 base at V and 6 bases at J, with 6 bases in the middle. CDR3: CASSEVIAGELFF. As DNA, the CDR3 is TGTGCCAGCAGTGAAGTAATAGCCGGGGAGCTGTTTTTT.

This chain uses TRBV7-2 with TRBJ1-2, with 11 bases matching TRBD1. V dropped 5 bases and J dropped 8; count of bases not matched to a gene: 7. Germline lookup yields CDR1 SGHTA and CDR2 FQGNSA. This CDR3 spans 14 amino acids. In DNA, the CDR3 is TGTGCCAGCAGCCGGGGACAGGGGGTTGGAGGCTACACCTTC. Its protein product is CASSRGQGVGGYTF.

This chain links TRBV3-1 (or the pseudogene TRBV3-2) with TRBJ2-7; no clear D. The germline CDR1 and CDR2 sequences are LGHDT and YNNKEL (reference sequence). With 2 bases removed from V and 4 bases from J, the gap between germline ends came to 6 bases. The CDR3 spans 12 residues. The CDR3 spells CASSQNLYEQYF. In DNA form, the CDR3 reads TGTGCCAGCAGCCAAAACTTATACGAGCAGTACTTC.

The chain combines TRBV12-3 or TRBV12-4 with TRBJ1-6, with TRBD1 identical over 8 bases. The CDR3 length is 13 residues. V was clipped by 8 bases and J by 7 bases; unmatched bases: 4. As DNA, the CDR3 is TGTGCCAGCCATCGGACAGGGAATTCACCCCTCCACTTT. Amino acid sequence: CASHRTGNSPLHF.

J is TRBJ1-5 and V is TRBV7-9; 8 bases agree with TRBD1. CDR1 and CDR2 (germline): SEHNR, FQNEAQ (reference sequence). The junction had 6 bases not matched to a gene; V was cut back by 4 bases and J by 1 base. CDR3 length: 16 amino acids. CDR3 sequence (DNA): TGTGCCAGCAGCTCCGGACAGGGACTAAGCAATCAGCCCCAGCATTTT. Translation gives CASSSGQGLSNQPQHF.

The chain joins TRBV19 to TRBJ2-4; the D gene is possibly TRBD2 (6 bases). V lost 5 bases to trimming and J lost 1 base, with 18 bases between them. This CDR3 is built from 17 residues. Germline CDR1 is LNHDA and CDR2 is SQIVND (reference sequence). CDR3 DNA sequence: TGTGCCAGTAGTGATCCGCGGGGAGTGTCGGCCAAAAACATTCAGTACTTC. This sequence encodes CASSDPRGVSAKNIQYF.

The CDR3 bases are TGTGCCAGCAGTTCTGGGGGGAAGGGCTCCTACGAGCAGTACTTC. Translated: CASSSGGKGSYEQYF. This rearrangement joins TRBV28 to TRBJ2-7; D is perhaps TRBD2 (6 bases). The CDR3 extends over 15 amino acids. CDR1 MDHEN and CDR2 SYDVKM come from the germline V gene. V lost 4 bases to trimming and J lost 0 bases, with 13 bases between them.

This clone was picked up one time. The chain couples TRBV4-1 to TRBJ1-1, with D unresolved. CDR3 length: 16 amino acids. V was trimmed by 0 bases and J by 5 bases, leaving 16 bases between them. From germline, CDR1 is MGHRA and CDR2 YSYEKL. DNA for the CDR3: TGCGCCAGCAGCCAAGAACCAGGCCCTATGTTGACTGAAGCTTTCTTT. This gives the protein CASSQEPGPMLTEAFF.

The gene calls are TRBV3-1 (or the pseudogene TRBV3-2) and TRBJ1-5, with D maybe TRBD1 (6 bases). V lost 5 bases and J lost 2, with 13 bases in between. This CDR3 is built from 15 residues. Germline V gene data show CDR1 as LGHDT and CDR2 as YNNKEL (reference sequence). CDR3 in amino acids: CASSETRGGNQPQHF. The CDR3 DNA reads TGTGCCAGCAGCGAGACCAGGGGTGGCAATCAGCCCCAGCATTTT.

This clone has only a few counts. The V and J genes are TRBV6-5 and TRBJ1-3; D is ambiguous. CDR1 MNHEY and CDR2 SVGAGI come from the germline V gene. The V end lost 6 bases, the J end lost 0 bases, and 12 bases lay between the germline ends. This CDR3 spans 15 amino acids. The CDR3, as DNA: TGTGCCAGCAGGGCGAACGGGATCTCTGGAAACACCATATATTTT. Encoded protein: CASRANGISGNTIYF.

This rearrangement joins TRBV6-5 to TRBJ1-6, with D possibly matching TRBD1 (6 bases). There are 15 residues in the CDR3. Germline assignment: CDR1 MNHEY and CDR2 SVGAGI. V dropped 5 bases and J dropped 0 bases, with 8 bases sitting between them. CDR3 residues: CASSKQGSYNSPLHF. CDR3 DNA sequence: TGTGCCAGCAGTAAACAGGGCTCCTATAATTCACCCCTCCACTTT.